Listed below are T cell receptor beta chains from one sample, sequenced in a study of Graves' ophthalmopathy and Graves' hyperthyroidism. TCRdb reprocessed the multiplex PCR reads via MiXCR and lists one record per CDR3 protein. In the table there are over a million distinct CDR3 sequences, about 40% of which are singletons. The sample taken for sequencing was peripheral blood or thyroid tissue (not recorded which). The receptors come from an adult man with Graves' hyperthyroidism. Both conserved end residues are part of each CDR3. The order of the fields is D gene, clone size, J gene, V gene, CDR3 protein, CDR3 DNA. A D gene is named only where the DNA matches it firmly. Some rows mark clone size as missing; the rest say once, few, many or name a class of expanded clone.

D gene: TRBD1
clone size: few
J gene: TRBJ1-1
V gene: TRBV10-3
CDR3 protein: CASSSATGARTEAFF
CDR3 DNA: TGTGCCAGCAGTTCCGCCACAGGGGCGAGAACTGAAGCTTTCTTT

D gene: -
clone size: -
J gene: TRBJ1-4
V gene: TRBV20-1
CDR3 protein: CSANRRAGFYNEKLFF
CDR3 DNA: TGCAGTGCTAATCGTCGGGCGGGATTCTACAATGAAAAACTGTTTTTT

D gene: -
clone size: many
J gene: TRBJ2-7
V gene: TRBV19
CDR3 protein: CATSSKHEQYF
CDR3 DNA: TGTGCAACCAGTAGTAAACACGAGCAGTACTTC

D gene: -
clone size: many
J gene: TRBJ1-5
V gene: TRBV20-1
CDR3 protein: CSASGELDQPQHF
CDR3 DNA: TGCAGTGCTAGTGGTGAGCTAGATCAGCCCCAGCATTTT

D gene: -
clone size: few
J gene: TRBJ1-1
V gene: TRBV19
CDR3 protein: CASSYDNMNTEAFF
CDR3 DNA: TGTGCCAGTAGCTATGACAATATGAACACTGAAGCTTTCTTT

D gene: TRBD2
clone size: -
J gene: TRBJ2-7
V gene: TRBV10-3
CDR3 protein: CAISRPREAHYEQYF
CDR3 DNA: TGTGCCATCTCCCGGCCACGGGAGGCACACTACGAGCAGTACTTC

D gene: TRBD1
clone size: -
J gene: TRBJ2-5
V gene: TRBV11-2
CDR3 protein: CASSYSRDSPRGTQYF
CDR3 DNA: TGTGCCAGCAGTTACTCCCGGGACAGCCCACGGGGGACCCAGTACTTC

D gene: -
clone size: many
J gene: TRBJ1-1
V gene: TRBV19
CDR3 protein: CASSLTGQHSGLLEAFF
CDR3 DNA: TGTGCCAGTAGTTTGACCGGACAGCACTCCGGCTTGTTGGAAGCTTTCTTT

D gene: TRBD1
clone size: -
J gene: TRBJ1-6
V gene: TRBV12-3/TRBV12-4
CDR3 protein: CASRLGGTETLHF
CDR3 DNA: TGTGCCAGCAGATTAGGTGGGACAGAGACACTCCACTTT

D gene: TRBD2
clone size: -
J gene: TRBJ2-7
V gene: TRBV9
CDR3 protein: CASSASGVSYEQYF
CDR3 DNA: TGTGCCAGCAGCGCGAGCGGGGTGTCTTACGAGCAGTACTTC

D gene: TRBD2
clone size: many
J gene: TRBJ2-7
V gene: TRBV29-1
CDR3 protein: CSVVQREGYEQYF
CDR3 DNA: TGCAGCGTTGTGCAGCGGGAGGGCTACGAGCAGTACTTC

D gene: -
clone size: -
J gene: TRBJ2-3
V gene: TRBV25-1
CDR3 protein: CASSEWGSSAIDTQYF
CDR3 DNA: TGTGCCAGCAGTGAATGGGGATCTAGCGCGATAGATACGCAGTATTTT

D gene: -
clone size: -
J gene: TRBJ2-7
V gene: TRBV20-1
CDR3 protein: CSYGTGYEQYF
CDR3 DNA: TGCAGTTACGGAACAGGCTACGAGCAGTACTTC

D gene: TRBD2
clone size: many
J gene: TRBJ2-7
V gene: TRBV19
CDR3 protein: CASSIGLAGNTYEQYF
CDR3 DNA: TGTGCCAGTAGTATCGGTCTAGCGGGGAACACCTACGAGCAGTACTTC

D gene: TRBD1
clone size: many
J gene: TRBJ2-7
V gene: TRBV4-3
CDR3 protein: CASSRGQGISYEQYF
CDR3 DNA: TGCGCCAGCAGCCGGGGACAGGGGATCTCCTACGAGCAGTACTTC

D gene: -
clone size: -
J gene: TRBJ2-7
V gene: TRBV7-2
CDR3 protein: CASRQGQQGTYEQYF
CDR3 DNA: TGTGCCAGCAGGCAAGGACAGCAGGGGACCTACGAGCAGTACTTC

D gene: -
clone size: -
J gene: TRBJ2-7
V gene: TRBV25-1
CDR3 protein: CASNPGTPSYEQYF
CDR3 DNA: TGTGCCAGCAACCCCGGGACACCCTCCTACGAGCAGTACTTC

D gene: -
clone size: many
J gene: TRBJ1-5
V gene: TRBV15
CDR3 protein: CATGNRDWQPQHF
CDR3 DNA: TGTGCCACCGGCAACAGGGATTGGCAGCCCCAGCATTTT

D gene: TRBD2
clone size: -
J gene: TRBJ2-2
V gene: TRBV19
CDR3 protein: CASTGLSGEVGELFF
CDR3 DNA: TGTGCCAGCACGGGACTAAGCGGGGAGGTCGGGGAGCTGTTTTTT

D gene: -
clone size: many
J gene: TRBJ2-7
V gene: TRBV4-1
CDR3 protein: CASSPAGTTVYEQYF
CDR3 DNA: TGCGCCAGCAGCCCCGCCGGGACCACTGTATACGAGCAGTACTTC

D gene: -
clone size: many
J gene: TRBJ2-7
V gene: TRBV20-1
CDR3 protein: CSARRIFGDSYEQYF
CDR3 DNA: TGCAGTGCTAGACGTATTTTCGGGGACTCCTACGAGCAGTACTTC

D gene: TRBD1
clone size: -
J gene: TRBJ1-5
V gene: TRBV2
CDR3 protein: CASSRQGAVETQHF
CDR3 DNA: TGTGCCAGCAGCAGACAGGGGGCGGTGGAGACCCAGCATTTT

D gene: -
clone size: few
J gene: TRBJ1-1
V gene: TRBV4-3
CDR3 protein: CASSQGGAAKNTEAFF
CDR3 DNA: TGCGCCAGCAGCCAAGGCGGGGCAGCTAAGAACACTGAAGCTTTCTTT

D gene: -
clone size: many
J gene: TRBJ1-5
V gene: TRBV24-1
CDR3 protein: CATSGGGLSNQPQHF
CDR3 DNA: TGTGCCACCAGTGGGGGGGGGCTCAGCAATCAGCCCCAGCATTTT

D gene: -
clone size: many
J gene: TRBJ1-5
V gene: TRBV7-2
CDR3 protein: CASSFGFRDSNQPQHF
CDR3 DNA: TGTGCCAGCAGCTTCGGATTTCGCGACAGCAATCAGCCCCAGCATTTT

D gene: TRBD1
clone size: few
J gene: TRBJ1-2
V gene: TRBV20-1
CDR3 protein: CSAENSDRGLGYTF
CDR3 DNA: TGCAGTGCTGAGAACTCGGACAGGGGGCTAGGCTACACCTTC

D gene: TRBD1
clone size: few
J gene: TRBJ1-1
V gene: TRBV9
CDR3 protein: CASSAWTGGTEAFF
CDR3 DNA: TGTGCCAGCAGCGCCTGGACAGGGGGTACTGAAGCTTTCTTT

D gene: -
clone size: few
J gene: TRBJ1-5
V gene: TRBV12-3/TRBV12-4
CDR3 protein: CATLTAGSNQPQHF
CDR3 DNA: TGTGCCACCCTAACGGCAGGGAGCAATCAGCCCCAGCATTTT

D gene: -
clone size: many
J gene: TRBJ2-7
V gene: TRBV7-6
CDR3 protein: CASSLWYSYEQYF
CDR3 DNA: TGTGCCAGCAGCTTATGGTATTCCTACGAGCAGTACTTC

D gene: -
clone size: -
J gene: TRBJ1-5
V gene: TRBV15
CDR3 protein: CATSSLAAHQPQHF
CDR3 DNA: TGTGCCACCAGCAGCTTAGCGGCCCATCAGCCCCAGCATTTT

D gene: TRBD1
clone size: few
J gene: TRBJ2-7
V gene: TRBV4-1
CDR3 protein: CASSARTGGSSYEQYF
CDR3 DNA: TGCGCCAGCAGCGCCAGAACAGGGGGCTCTTCCTACGAGCAGTACTTC

D gene: TRBD2
clone size: many
J gene: TRBJ2-7
V gene: TRBV20-1
CDR3 protein: CSAPAGGPYEQYF
CDR3 DNA: TGCAGTGCCCCTGCGGGAGGCCCCTACGAGCAGTACTTC

D gene: TRBD2
clone size: -
J gene: TRBJ2-7
V gene: TRBV19
CDR3 protein: CASSISGAGQPEQYF
CDR3 DNA: TGTGCCAGTAGTATTAGCGGGGCAGGACAGCCCGAGCAGTACTTC

D gene: TRBD2
clone size: many
J gene: TRBJ2-7
V gene: TRBV2
CDR3 protein: CASSAGGLWEQYF
CDR3 DNA: TGTGCCAGCTCGGCGGGGGGACTTTGGGAGCAGTACTTC